These 6 T cell receptor beta chains share one sample of origin, sequenced in a study of T cells in Graves' hyperthyroidism and ophthalmopathy. There were TCR beta CDR3 regions amplified from RNA transcripts. In the first-round RT-PCR of the TCR CDR3, the HTBI primer set was used. TCRdb recomputed calls from the multiplex PCR reads with MiXCR, one row per CDR3 protein. The sample records approximately 430,000 distinct CDR3 sequences, approximately 14% being singletons. The sequenced sample was blood. The receptors stem from a woman aged 18 to 35 with Graves' hyperthyroidism.

Many counts were recorded for this clonotype. The chain links TRBV12-3 or TRBV12-4 to TRBJ1-6; no clear D gene. The CDR3 extends over 13 amino acids. V was cut by 5 bases and J by 7 bases, with 9 bases left in between. In DNA, the CDR3 is TGTGCCAGCAGTGTCCAAGAGAATTCACCCCTCCACTTT. Protein: CASSVQENSPLHF.

This clonotype showed up many times. V is TRBV20-1 and J is TRBJ1-5; D is possibly TRBD1 (5 bases). There are 15 residues in the CDR3. Germline assignment: CDR1 DFQATT and CDR2 SNEGSKA (reference sequence). V dropped 0 bases and J dropped 4 bases, with 13 bases sitting between them. In DNA form, the CDR3 reads TGCAGTGCTAGAGATGGGCAGGGTTCGAATCAGCCCCAGCATTTT. The encoded protein is CSARDGQGSNQPQHF.

This clonotype came up a few times. The chain carries TRBV29-1 and TRBJ1-1, with 12 positions matching TRBD1. The V gene end was trimmed by 7 bases and the J gene end by 6 bases; junction bases not matched to a gene: 12. Germline CDR1 SQVTM, CDR2 ANQGSEA. This CDR3 is built from 15 residues. The DNA of the CDR3 is TGCAGCGCTAAATTCCGGGACAGGGGGCTCGCTGAAGCTTTCTTT. It translates to CSAKFRDRGLAEAFF.

The V and J genes are TRBV5-4 and TRBJ2-2; the match to TRBD2 covers 16 bases. This CDR3 contains 17 residues. With V trimmed by 5 bases and J by 5 bases, 6 bases remained unmatched. Germline V gene sequence: CDR1 SGHNT, CDR2 YYREEE (reference sequence). In nucleotides, the CDR3 is TGTGCCAGCAGTCCGGGACTAGCGGGGGGGCTGACCGGGGAGCTGTTTTTT. As protein: CASSPGLAGGLTGELFF.

There are many counts of this clonotype. V usage is TRBV27 and J usage is TRBJ2-1; 14 bases fit TRBD2. The germline gives CDR1 MNHEY, CDR2 SMNVEV (reference sequence). This CDR3 region has 15 residues. V lost 2 bases and J lost 8; bases outside the gene matches: 2. The CDR3 region is CASSLGTSGSDEQFF. The CDR3 nucleotides read TGTGCCAGCAGTTTAGGGACTAGCGGGAGTGATGAGCAGTTCTTC.

V usage is TRBV4-1 and J usage is TRBJ2-1; D is possibly TRBD1 or TRBD2 (6 bases each). CDR3 size: 16 residues. Germline CDR1 reads MGHRA; CDR2 reads YSYEKL. V lost 0 bases, J lost 8 bases, and 17 bases lay in between. CDR3 loop: CASSQDFTGTGDEQFF. CDR3 bases: TGCGCCAGCAGCCAAGATTTTACAGGGACTGGTGATGAGCAGTTCTTC.